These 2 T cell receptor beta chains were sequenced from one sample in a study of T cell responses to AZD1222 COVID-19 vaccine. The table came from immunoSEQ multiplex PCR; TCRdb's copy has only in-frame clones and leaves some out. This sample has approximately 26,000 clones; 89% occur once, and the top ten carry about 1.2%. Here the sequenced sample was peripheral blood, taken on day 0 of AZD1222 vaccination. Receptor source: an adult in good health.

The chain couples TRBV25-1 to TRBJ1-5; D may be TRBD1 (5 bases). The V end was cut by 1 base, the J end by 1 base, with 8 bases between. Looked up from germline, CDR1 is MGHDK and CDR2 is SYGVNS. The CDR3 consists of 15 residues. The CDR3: CASSEWGTSNQPQHF. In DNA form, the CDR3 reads TGTGCCAGCAGTGAATGGGGGACCAGCAATCAGCCCCAGCATTTT.

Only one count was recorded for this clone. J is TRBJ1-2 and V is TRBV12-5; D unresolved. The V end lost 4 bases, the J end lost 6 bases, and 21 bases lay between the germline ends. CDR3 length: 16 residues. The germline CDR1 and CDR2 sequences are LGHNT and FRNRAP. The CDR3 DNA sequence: TGTGCTAGTGGTTCCGAATTGGCCGCAGGCTGGCATGGCTACACCTTC. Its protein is CASGSELAAGWHGYTF.